These 24 T cell receptor beta chains were all obtained from the same sample, sequenced in a study of T cell clonality in common variable immunodeficiency. What these receptors recognize is not known. Findings and caveats of the study: In common variable immunodeficiency, TCR beta chains reportedly carried fewer deletions and N-nucleotide insertions.

Libraries were prepared by immunoSEQ multiplex PCR; TCRdb keeps only in-frame clonotypes and omits some of them. The specimen has roughly 42,000 clones, none found just once. The source material was peripheral blood mononuclear cells. The receptors come from a human donor with common variable immunodeficiency.

About this clone itself: The read comes to an end 3 residues before the CDR3 does, leaving the germline J gene to fill in the end. This chain links TRBV2 with TRBJ1-2, with 7 bases that match TRBD1. The CDR3 covers 14 residues. Germline V CDR1 and CDR2: SNHLY, FYNNEI. With 9 bases clipped from V and 5 bases from J, the junction kept 12 bases outside the gene matches. Partial CDR3 DNA: TGTGCCAGGAGGGAGGGGGCCTCTTGGTATGGC. Translation: CARREGASWYG. The full CDR3 sequence reads CARREGASWYGYTF.

This clone was seen repeatedly, ten times or more. The sequence runs out 3 residues before the end of the CDR3; the remainder is reconstructed from the germline J gene. V gene TRBV19 combines with J gene TRBJ1-5; possible D gene TRBD1, 5 bases. This CDR3 is 14 amino acids long. Germline CDR1 LNHDA, CDR2 SQIVND (reference sequence). V was shortened by 2 bases and J by 6 bases, with 11 bases between the two germline ends. CDR3: CASSISGASQPQHF. CDR3 bases read: TGTGCCAGTAGTATAAGTGGGGCGAGTCAGCCC.

This clone is labeled medium-sized. The DNA ends 3 residues before the CDR3 does, and the rest of the CDR3 is filled in from the germline J gene. The rearrangement uses TRBV29-1 and TRBJ1-1, with D perhaps TRBD1 (5 bases). V was cut by 7 bases and J by 1 base, with 10 bases left in between. The germline V gene encodes CDR1 SQVTM and CDR2 ANQGSEA. The CDR3 loop spans 12 amino acids. The part of the CDR3 DNA that was read is TGCAGCGGGAAAACAGGGAACACTGAA. It encodes CSGKTGNTE. The entire CDR3 is CSGKTGNTEAFF.

This clone was observed at least ten times. The CDR3 is cut off 3 residues early in the read; its end comes from the germline J gene. V is TRBV30 and J is TRBJ2-3; 11 bases are a match to TRBD2. CDR3 length equals 15 residues. After removal of 5 bases from V and 2 bases from J, the junction contained 6 bases not matched to a gene. The germline gives CDR1 GTSNPN, CDR2 SVGIG (reference sequence). The CDR3: CAWGGLADLTDTQYF. The sequenced part of the CDR3 DNA is TGTGCCTGGGGGGGACTAGCGGACCTCACAGATACG.

Concerning this clone: Read data end 3 residues before the CDR3 end; the end is taken from the germline J gene. Other DNA sequences in this specimen translate into the identical CDR3. J is TRBJ1-6 and V is TRBV19, with 8 bases matching TRBD1. Germline values: CDR1 LNHDA, CDR2 SQIVND (reference sequence). The CDR3 is 17 amino acids. V was pared by 1 base and J by 9 bases, with 11 bases of the junction left unmatched. CDR3 protein: CASSIAPDRAKGSPLHF. Partial CDR3 DNA: TGTGCCAGTAGTATAGCTCCGGACAGGGCAAAGGGTTCACCC.

Remarks on this clone: Read coverage stops 3 residues before the CDR3 terminus; the germline J gene supplies the remainder. This chain joins TRBV19 and TRBJ2-3, with a tentative D call TRBD1 (5 bases). This CDR3 is built from 18 residues. V was clipped by 6 bases and J by 0 bases, with 22 bases between them. Per the germline V gene, CDR1 is LNHDA and CDR2 is SQIVND (reference sequence). The CDR3 DNA, read in part, is TGTGCCAGTAGGGGCCCTCCCGACAGTCACCCCAGCACAGATACG. Its translation: CASRGPPDSHPSTDT. The full CDR3 protein is CASRGPPDSHPSTDTQYF. Full variable domain (rest looked up from reference TRBV19 and TRBJ2-3): DGGITQSPKYLFRKEGQNVTLSCEQNLNHDAMYWYRQDPGQGLRLIYYSQIVNDFQKGDIAEGYSVSREKKESFPLTVTSAQKNPTAFYLCASRGPPDSHPSTDTQYFGPGTRLTVL.

This clone was seen repeatedly, ten times or more. Sequencing ends 3 residues short of the CDR3 end; the germline J gene provides the rest. V usage is TRBV20-1 and J usage is TRBJ1-6; D remains unclear. The CDR3 totals 20 residues. The ends were cut back, 0 bases at V and 1 base at J, with 22 bases in the middle. The V gene's germline CDR1 is DFQATT and CDR2 SNEGSKA (reference sequence). The CDR3 DNA, read in part, is TGCAGTGCTAGAGACCCCCCCATAACTCGCGGGCTATCCTATAATTCACCC. Translation gives CSARDPPITRGLSYNSP. The CDR3, in full, reads CSARDPPITRGLSYNSPLHF.

The sample holds many counts of this clone. The CDR3 end falls 3 residues outside the read, so it is completed with the germline J gene. The chain has TRBV18 and TRBJ1-5; D gene uncertain. There are 13 residues in the CDR3. V dropped 3 bases and J dropped 4 bases, with 7 bases sitting between them. The germline V gene has CDR1 KGHSH and CDR2 LQKENI. The CDR3 here is CASSPAQNQPQHF. The CDR3 DNA, read in part, is TGTGCCAGCTCACCGGCACAAAATCAGCCC. Full variable domain (remainder filled in from reference TRBV18 and TRBJ1-5): NAGVMQNPRHLVRRRGQEARLRCSPMKGHSHVYWYRQLPEEGLKFMVYLQKENIIDESGMPKERFSAEFPKEGPSILRIQQVVRGDSAAYFCASSPAQNQPQHFGDGTRLSIL.

This clone was observed at least ten times. CDR3 region: CSAKVGSGETGELFF. The DNA read from the CDR3 is TGCAGTGCTAAAGTTGGTAGCGGTGAGACCGGGGAG. The J gene is TRBJ2-2, the V gene TRBV20-1; D might be TRBD2 (6 bases). The read stops 3 residues short of the end of the CDR3; the missing end is completed from the germline J gene. The CDR3 extends over 15 amino acids. Germline loops: CDR1 DFQATT, CDR2 SNEGSKA (reference sequence). Trimming took 4 bases from V and 5 from J, leaving 17 bases between them.

Note on this clone: Sequence at one end of the junction differs from germline and may be a read error. The CDR3 protein is CASRILSGGAQGENSTLHF. The part of the CDR3 DNA that was read is TGTGCCAGTAGGATACTATCAGGTGGGGCACAGGGCGAAAATTCAACC. The chain uses TRBV19 and TRBJ1-6, with D maybe TRBD1 (6 bases). The CDR3 is cut off 3 residues early in the read; its end comes from the germline J gene. In germline, CDR1 is LNHDA, CDR2 SQIVND (reference sequence). The CDR3 extends over 19 amino acids.

This clone has ten or more counts. CDR3 DNA, as far as it was read: TGTGCCAGCAGCGTCCGGGACAGGGTCTATGGC. Translation gives CASSVRDRVYG. The full CDR3 reads CASSVRDRVYGYTF. The chain couples TRBV9 to TRBJ1-2; the match to TRBD1 covers 9 bases. The read stops 3 residues short of the end of the CDR3; the missing end is completed from the germline J gene. Germline values: CDR1 SGDLS, CDR2 YYNGEE. J lost 4 bases, V lost 2 bases, and 3 bases had no gene match. The CDR3 spans 14 residues.

Ten or more counts support this clone. The DNA ends 3 residues before the CDR3 does, and the rest of the CDR3 is filled in from the germline J gene. The chain carries TRBV5-6 and TRBJ2-1, with TRBD2 as a possible D gene (5 bases). Germline V CDR1 and CDR2: SGHDT, YYEEEE. V was pared by 2 bases and J by 4 bases, with 13 bases between. The CDR3 has 15 amino acids. CDR3 DNA (partial): TGTGCCAGCAGCTTCATAGGACTCGCATACAATGAG. As protein: CASSFIGLAYNE. The full-length CDR3 reads as CASSFIGLAYNEQFF.

Details on this clone: The read stops 3 residues short of the end of the CDR3; the missing end is completed from the germline J gene. The chain couples TRBV7-9 to TRBJ2-7; D may be TRBD2 (6 bases). Germline CDR1 reads SEHNR; CDR2 reads FQNEAQ (reference sequence). This CDR3 spans 13 amino acids. V lost 5 bases and J lost 2, with 10 bases in between. The CDR3 is CASSPRGTYEQYF. The CDR3 bases that were read are TGTGCCAGCAGCCCCCGGGGGACCTACGAG.

This clone has at least ten counts. Incomplete CDR3 DNA: TGTGCCAGCAGTACCGGGACTGACTCAGGTGGC. This encodes CASSTGTDSGG. The CDR3 in full is CASSTGTDSGGYTF. This rearrangement joins TRBV2 to TRBJ1-2, with D maybe TRBD1 (5 bases). The read comes to an end 3 residues before the CDR3 does, leaving the germline J gene to fill in the end. CDR3 length: 14 residues. Germline V CDR1 and CDR2: SNHLY, FYNNEI. V dropped 5 bases and J dropped 7 bases, with 17 bases sitting between them.

Turning to this clone: The CDR3 is cut off 3 residues early in the read; its end comes from the germline J gene. The gene calls are TRBV13 and TRBJ1-4, with 8 bases fitting TRBD1. Germline-derived CDR1 and CDR2 are PRHDT and FYEKMQ (reference sequence). V was pared by 5 bases and J by 5 bases, with 7 bases of the junction left unmatched. The CDR3 has 15 residues. The covered CDR3 bases are TGTGCCAGCAGCCTGGGACAGGCTAAGAATGAAAAA. Amino acid sequence: CASSLGQAKNEK. The entire CDR3 protein is CASSLGQAKNEKLFF.

This clone was picked up many times. The read ends 3 residues before the CDR3 terminus; that terminus is restored from the germline J gene. The gene calls are TRBV29-1 and TRBJ2-5, with D possibly being TRBD1 (5 bases). The V end lost 6 bases, the J end lost 2 bases, and 7 bases lay between the germline ends. The CDR3 is 11 residues long. Germline assignment: CDR1 SQVTM and CDR2 ANQGSEA. The CDR3 reads CSVYRQETQYF. CDR3 bases read: TGCAGCGTGTACAGGCAAGAGACC.

Of note for this clone: The read ends 3 residues early relative to the CDR3; the germline J gene fills the gap. The chain uses TRBV6-2 or TRBV6-3 and TRBJ2-3; D not resolved. The ends were cut back, 8 bases at V and 1 base at J, with 7 bases in the middle. The CDR3 covers 12 residues. Germline CDR1 is MNHEY and CDR2 is SVGEGT. The sequenced part of the CDR3 DNA is TGTGCCAGCTCATCCCGCACAGATACG. Amino acid sequence: CASSSRTDT. In full, the CDR3 is CASSSRTDTQYF.

This clone has a count of ten or more. The read terminates 3 residues ahead of where the CDR3 ends, so the germline J gene completes it. This chain connects TRBV2 to TRBJ2-1, with TRBD2 identical over 7 bases. The CDR3 contains 13 residues. The germline V gene has CDR1 SNHLY and CDR2 FYNNEI. V dropped 8 bases and J dropped 5; count of bases not matched to a gene: 6. CDR3 bases read: TGTGCCAGCGGTGGGACTAACAACAATGAG. It is translated as CASGGTNNNE. The full CDR3 is CASGGTNNNEQFF.

This clone appeared many times. Read coverage stops 3 residues before the CDR3 terminus; the germline J gene supplies the remainder. The V gene is TRBV18, the J gene TRBJ2-1; D perhaps matches TRBD2 (6 bases). From germline, CDR1 is KGHSH and CDR2 LQKENI. The V gene lost 6 bases and the J gene lost 1 base, with 13 bases spanning the gap. This CDR3 has 15 amino acids. CDR3: CASSPGLNSYNEQFF. The sequenced CDR3 bases are TGTGCCAGCTCTCCGGGACTCAATTCCTACAATGAG.

This clone occurred many times. Read sequence stops 3 residues before the CDR3 end, and the germline J gene provides the missing end. V gene TRBV30 combines with J gene TRBJ2-2; TRBD1 agrees at 7 bases. Germline CDR1 GTSNPN, CDR2 SVGIG (reference sequence). The V segment lost 0 bases and the J segment 7 bases; nucleotides outside the gene matches: 5. The CDR3 totals 14 residues. The CDR3 loop is CAWSVSRDSGELFF. The sequenced CDR3 bases are TGTGCCTGGAGTGTTTCGAGGGACAGCGGGGAG. Full variable domain (rest looked up from reference TRBV30 and TRBJ2-2): SQTIHQWPATLVQPVGSPLSLECTVEGTSNPNLYWYRQAAGRGLQLLFYSVGIGQISSEVPQNLSASRPQDRQFILSSKKLLLSDSGFYLCAWSVSRDSGELFFGEGSRLTVL.

This clone was found many times. The CDR3 is cut off 3 residues early in the read; its end comes from the germline J gene. The chain links TRBV5-1 to TRBJ1-3, with 8 bases lining up with TRBD1. This CDR3 has 16 residues. Unmatched junction bases numbered 4, after V lost 2 bases and J lost 0 bases. The V gene's germline CDR1 is SGHRS and CDR2 YFSETQ. CDR3 DNA, as far as it was read: TGCGCCAGCAGCTTCCAGGGGGCCCTCTCTGGAAACACC. Translated: CASSFQGALSGNT. The whole CDR3 protein is CASSFQGALSGNTIYF.

This clone was seen repeatedly, ten times or more. Coverage ceases 3 residues before the CDR3 finishes, and the germline J gene fills in the end. The chain links TRBV5-4 to TRBJ1-2; the D gene is possibly TRBD1 (5 bases). V lost 5 bases and J lost 4, with 12 bases in between. The CDR3 is 13 amino acids. Per germline, CDR1 SGHNT and CDR2 YYREEE (reference sequence). CDR3 residues: CASSPDRGYGYTF. The CDR3 DNA, read in part, is TGTGCCAGCAGTCCAGACAGAGGCTATGGC.

A word on this clone: The read terminates 3 residues before the CDR3 end, so the remaining end is supplied by the germline J gene. The V gene is TRBV6-2 or TRBV6-3, the J gene TRBJ2-5; D might be TRBD2 (7 bases). The length of the CDR3 is 16 residues. Germline V gene lookup returns CDR1 MNHEY and CDR2 SVGEGT. Trimming removed 7 bases from V and 4 bases from J, with 22 bases in between. The CDR3 protein is CASTPSGFGGRETQYF. CDR3 DNA, as far as it was read: TGTGCCAGCACACCCTCGGGTTTCGGGGGGCGAGAGACC.

This clone occurred many times. Read data end 3 residues before the CDR3 end; the end is taken from the germline J gene. The chain combines TRBV7-8 with TRBJ1-2; TRBD1 is a possible D gene (5 bases). The CDR3 has 12 amino acids. Trimming cost V 4 bases and J 7 bases, with 10 bases left between them. The germline V gene encodes CDR1 SGHVS and CDR2 FQNEAQ. The CDR3 bases that were read are TGTGCCAGCAGCTCTGACAGCTTTGGC. Translating gives CASSSDSFG. The entire CDR3 reads CASSSDSFGYTF.